This TCR beta chain was retrieved from a study of CD8+ T cells in alopecia areata. CDR3 length: 16 residues. V dropped 4 bases and J dropped 2; count of bases not matched to a gene: 8. CDR1 and CDR2 (germline): FNHDT, SITEND (reference sequence). On this clone: Its specificity is unknown. The gene names here belong to mouse. Read data end 4 residues before the CDR3 end; the end is taken from the germline J gene.

Notes on the study in general: Scalp sample data also include resident alphabeta T cells from normal skin.

A sort of pooled cutaneous lymph node cells used CD4, CD8alpha, NKG2D, NKG2ACE and other stains. cDNA serving as the sequencing template came from extracted, reverse transcribed RNA. Produced via immunoSEQ multiplex PCR; TCRdb's table is partial and in-frame only. Observed in the sample are 250,000 or so clones, none of them singletons. The receptor's source is a C3H/HeJ mouse with alopecia areata. As its MHC haplotype, the strain has H2-k. Sequencing input: CD4+ T cells sorted from a lymph node. The V gene is TRBV19, the J gene TRBJ2-7, with 11 nucleotides matching TRBD2. The CDR3: CASSLRTGGRTYEQYF. The CDR3 DNA, read in part, is TGTGCCAGCAGTCTCCGGACTGGGGGGAGGACCTAT.